This TCR beta chain is from a study of blood T cell repertoires in COVID-19. Across the whole study: The United States, Italy and Spain supplied acute and convalescent COVID-19 samples. T cells, B-cell-depleted T cells, or PBMCs provided the cDNA or gDNA that served as material.

The authors' processing: Amplified reference gene primers provided the basis for estimating nucleated cell counts. Here immunoSEQ multiplex PCR was the method, and the copy in TCRdb shows in-frame clones only, minus some. For V, J and clone size, that table is used; D and trimming come from the DNA. The sample has a few hundred thousand clones, around nine tenths seen once. Sequenced material: peripheral blood. The clonotype was recovered from a man between 60 and 75 years old who had recovered from COVID-19.

The DNA of the CDR3 is TGCGCCAGGACAGGGGTATCAGAGACCCAGTACTTC. Amino acids: CARTGVSETQYF. The chain employs TRBV10-1 and TRBJ2-5; 8 nucleotides agree with TRBD1. V gave up 9 bases and J gave up 4 bases; unmatched junction bases: 4. The length of the CDR3 is 12 residues. CDR1 WNHNN and CDR2 SYGVQD come from the germline V gene (reference sequence).